This TCR beta chain was documented in a study of shared T cell receptors in the human thymus. Sequencing was performed with immunoSEQ multiplex PCR; in TCRdb, only in-frame clones are kept and a portion is missing. The sample holds approximately 760,000 clones, around 85% seen once. These data were likewise used in another study, on human thymus T cells. Per that paper: Thymus tissue for the work was resected from patients undergoing corrective heart surgery. Usage of V and J genes appeared biased in thymic and blood repertoires.

The sample comprised thymocytes. This receptor was identified in a girl under three years old with a congenital heart defect.

The CDR3 protein is CASSFSLNEQFF. Written as DNA, the CDR3 is TGTGCCAGCAGCTTCAGTCTCAATGAGCAGTTCTTC. The chain employs TRBV5-8 and TRBJ2-1; D remains unclear. V lost 2 bases to trimming and J lost 6 bases, with 6 bases between them. The CDR3 has 12 amino acids. Germline CDR1 and CDR2: SGHTS and YDEGEE.